The source of this T cell receptor beta chain is a study of neurological immune-mediated disorders. Findings and caveats of the study: Clinical and MRI features did not associate with the cluster found in multiple sclerosis patients.

This CDR3 is built from 16 residues. Per germline, CDR1 SGHVS and CDR2 FNYEAQ. The J segment lost 4 bases and the V segment lost 5 bases, leaving 12 bases of the junction unmatched. Synthesis of cDNA was accomplished via 5'RACE employing 10-nucleotide random UMIs. TCRdb called the 5' RACE reads again in MiXCR, with one record for every CDR3 protein. The sample holds under 35,000 distinct CDR3 sequences, roughly 1.6% seen once. This clonotype was detected many times. Antigen unknown. Unsorted libraries were derived from 2 million PBMCs stored at -80 C. The sequence derives from a woman younger than 45 with multiple sclerosis. V usage is TRBV7-6 and J usage is TRBJ2-7; 9 nucleotides align to TRBD2. The sequenced sample was PBMCs. CDR3 nucleotide sequence: TGTGCCAGCAGCCCCGGGGTGGCGGGGGGGAGTTACGAGCAGTACTTC. Encoded protein: CASSPGVAGGSYEQYF.